Reported below is one T cell receptor (beta chain). Its antigen remains unknown. The data stem from a study of T cell responses to AZD1222 COVID-19 vaccine. Whole-study findings and limits: Possibly, clonal diversity was underestimated; donors were largely white British and included more females. With two AZD1222 doses given, Spike-specific TCR breadth and depth both rose.

Sequencing used immunoSEQ multiplex PCR; TCRdb keeps in-frame clones, though not all of them. The repertoire includes roughly 120,000 clones, roughly 87% of them detected once, and 6.5% to 9.5% sits in the top ten. The source of this sequence is an adult in good health. The sequencing used peripheral blood, collected on day 0 of AZD1222 vaccination.

CDR3 amino acids: CASSPRQFWDTQYF. CDR3 bases: TGTGCCAGCAGTCCCCGACAGTTTTGGGATACGCAGTATTTT. The genes are TRBV6-5 and TRBJ2-3; tentative D call: TRBD1 (5 bases). Trimming stripped 5 bases from V and 6 bases from J, with 15 bases between. From germline, CDR1 is MNHEY and CDR2 SVGAGI. The CDR3 totals 14 residues.